This is a list of T cell receptor beta chains from one sample in a study of shared clonotypes between healthy human individuals. Sequencing used immunoSEQ multiplex PCR; TCRdb keeps in-frame clones, though not all of them. The table lists hundreds of thousands of clones, around 97% of them singletons. Input material: naive CD4+ T cells sorted from blood. The receptors here all came from a woman aged 30 to 39 in good health. Both conserved end residues are part of each CDR3. A D gene is named only where the DNA matches it firmly. Part of the rows lack a size; the others show once, few, many or a class for expanded clones.

j_gene: TRBJ1-5; v_gene: TRBV4-1; d_gene: NA; abundance: NA; CDR3aa: CASSQDRGRNQPQHF; CDR3nt: TGCGCCAGCAGCCAAGATCGGGGGAGAAATCAGCCCCAGCATTTT
j_gene: TRBJ2-1; v_gene: TRBV6-5; d_gene: TRBD2; abundance: NA; CDR3aa: CASSYLAGGPYEQFF; CDR3nt: TGTGCCAGCAGTTACCTAGCGGGAGGGCCATATGAGCAGTTCTTC
j_gene: TRBJ2-1; v_gene: TRBV5-1; d_gene: TRBD1; abundance: NA; CDR3aa: CASSLGGTVYNEQFF; CDR3nt: TGCGCCAGCAGCTTGGGGGGGACAGTTTACAATGAGCAGTTCTTC
j_gene: TRBJ2-1; v_gene: TRBV7-8; d_gene: TRBD2; abundance: NA; CDR3aa: CASSWRLAVYNEQFF; CDR3nt: TGTGCCAGCAGCTGGAGACTAGCGGTCTACAATGAGCAGTTCTTC
j_gene: TRBJ1-5; v_gene: TRBV5-8; d_gene: NA; abundance: NA; CDR3aa: CASSYRAVGQPQHF; CDR3nt: TGTGCCAGCAGCTACAGGGCGGTGGGTCAGCCCCAGCATTTT
j_gene: TRBJ2-7; v_gene: TRBV6-5; d_gene: NA; abundance: NA; CDR3aa: CASSREIAYEQYF; CDR3nt: TGTGCCAGCAGCAGGGAGATCGCCTACGAGCAGTACTTC
j_gene: TRBJ2-7; v_gene: TRBV28; d_gene: NA; abundance: NA; CDR3aa: CASSFPKGGGSYEQYF; CDR3nt: TGTGCCAGCAGTTTCCCCAAAGGGGGGGGCTCCTACGAGCAGTACTTC
j_gene: TRBJ2-3; v_gene: TRBV27; d_gene: TRBD2; abundance: NA; CDR3aa: CASSWTSGSADTQYF; CDR3nt: TGTGCCAGCAGTTGGACTAGCGGGAGCGCAGATACGCAGTATTTT
j_gene: TRBJ2-7; v_gene: TRBV6-5; d_gene: TRBD1; abundance: NA; CDR3aa: CASRTPGQAFEQYF; CDR3nt: TGTGCCAGCAGAACCCCCGGACAGGCCTTTGAGCAGTACTTC
j_gene: TRBJ1-1; v_gene: TRBV27; d_gene: NA; abundance: NA; CDR3aa: CASSLLGKLNTEAFF; CDR3nt: TGTGCCAGCAGTTTATTAGGCAAGTTGAACACTGAAGCTTTCTTT
j_gene: TRBJ1-1; v_gene: TRBV5-1; d_gene: NA; abundance: NA; CDR3aa: CASREGVNTEAFF; CDR3nt: TGCGCCAGCAGGGAGGGGGTGAACACTGAAGCTTTCTTT
j_gene: TRBJ2-7; v_gene: TRBV23-1; d_gene: NA; abundance: NA; CDR3aa: CASSQSSARDGRYEQYF; CDR3nt: TGCGCCAGCAGTCAATCTTCAGCTAGGGACGGCCGCTACGAGCAGTACTTC
j_gene: TRBJ1-5; v_gene: TRBV30; d_gene: NA; abundance: NA; CDR3aa: CAWSVAGMASQPQHF; CDR3nt: TGTGCCTGGAGTGTAGCAGGGATGGCAAGTCAGCCCCAGCATTTT
j_gene: TRBJ2-7; v_gene: TRBV28; d_gene: NA; abundance: NA; CDR3aa: CASSYGPSYEQYF; CDR3nt: TGTGCCAGCAGTTACGGGCCCTCCTACGAGCAGTACTTC
j_gene: TRBJ2-7; v_gene: TRBV14; d_gene: TRBD1; abundance: NA; CDR3aa: CASSPRDSYEQYF; CDR3nt: TGTGCCAGCAGCCCACGGGACAGCTACGAGCAGTACTTC
j_gene: TRBJ1-2; v_gene: TRBV10-3; d_gene: NA; abundance: NA; CDR3aa: CAISDTSNRGYTF; CDR3nt: TGTGCCATCAGTGATACTAGTAATCGGGGCTACACCTTC
j_gene: TRBJ2-7; v_gene: TRBV27; d_gene: TRBD2; abundance: NA; CDR3aa: CASSGGSIPEQYF; CDR3nt: TGTGCCAGCAGCGGGGGGTCCATTCCCGAGCAGTACTTC
j_gene: TRBJ1-1; v_gene: TRBV7-3; d_gene: NA; abundance: NA; CDR3aa: CASSLTRGQRFF; CDR3nt: TGTGCCAGCAGCTTAACCAGGGGCCAGCGGTTCTTT
j_gene: TRBJ2-7; v_gene: TRBV6-1; d_gene: NA; abundance: NA; CDR3aa: CASSAGTSSSYEQYF; CDR3nt: TGTGCCAGCAGTGCTGGGACCTCCAGCTCCTACGAGCAGTACTTC
j_gene: TRBJ1-6; v_gene: TRBV5-1; d_gene: NA; abundance: NA; CDR3aa: CASSLARAGDSPLHF; CDR3nt: TGCGCCAGCAGCTTGGCCCGGGCAGGGGATTCACCCCTCCACTTT
j_gene: TRBJ1-1; v_gene: TRBV29-1; d_gene: TRBD1; abundance: NA; CDR3aa: CSGGQQGSFSEAFF; CDR3nt: TGCAGCGGGGGACAGCAAGGGAGCTTCAGTGAAGCTTTCTTT
j_gene: TRBJ2-4; v_gene: TRBV29-1; d_gene: TRBD2; abundance: once; CDR3aa: CSVLRGTSGSAKNIQYF; CDR3nt: TGCAGCGTTCTACGGGGGACTAGCGGGAGTGCCAAAAACATTCAGTACTTC
j_gene: TRBJ2-3; v_gene: TRBV2; d_gene: NA; abundance: once; CDR3aa: CASSAPPAGDTQYF; CDR3nt: TGTGCCAGCAGTGCGCCCCCGGCGGGAGATACGCAGTATTTT
j_gene: TRBJ2-7; v_gene: TRBV6-4; d_gene: NA; abundance: NA; CDR3aa: CASRQGTAYEQYF; CDR3nt: TGTGCCAGCAGGCAGGGAACTGCGTACGAGCAGTACTTC
j_gene: TRBJ2-4; v_gene: TRBV19; d_gene: TRBD2; abundance: NA; CDR3aa: CASSRSGLAGVAKNIQYF; CDR3nt: TGTGCCAGTAGTAGGAGTGGACTAGCGGGAGTAGCCAAAAACATTCAGTACTTC
j_gene: TRBJ2-7; v_gene: TRBV10-3; d_gene: NA; abundance: NA; CDR3aa: CAIRAGTGNYEQYF; CDR3nt: TGTGCCATCAGGGCCGGGACTGGAAATTACGAGCAGTACTTC
j_gene: TRBJ2-6; v_gene: TRBV14; d_gene: TRBD2; abundance: NA; CDR3aa: CASSRTSGIGGANVLTF; CDR3nt: TGTGCCAGCAGCCGGACTAGCGGGATTGGTGGGGCCAACGTCCTGACTTTC
j_gene: TRBJ1-1; v_gene: TRBV6-4; d_gene: TRBD1; abundance: NA; CDR3aa: CASRRQGADTEAFF; CDR3nt: TGTGCCAGCAGAAGACAGGGGGCGGACACTGAAGCTTTCTTT
j_gene: TRBJ1-4; v_gene: TRBV6-5; d_gene: NA; abundance: NA; CDR3aa: CASSYWQHGEKLFF; CDR3nt: TGTGCCAGCAGTTACTGGCAGCACGGAGAAAAACTGTTTTTT
j_gene: TRBJ2-1; v_gene: TRBV19; d_gene: NA; abundance: NA; CDR3aa: CASSIMAKGGGHEQFF; CDR3nt: TGTGCCAGTAGTATAATGGCCAAAGGAGGGGGCCATGAGCAGTTCTTC
j_gene: TRBJ2-5; v_gene: TRBV11-2; d_gene: NA; abundance: NA; CDR3aa: CASSSGSTGRETQYF; CDR3nt: TGTGCCAGCAGCAGTGGATCGACAGGGAGGGAGACCCAGTACTTC
j_gene: TRBJ2-7; v_gene: TRBV28; d_gene: TRBD1; abundance: NA; CDR3aa: CASSSLGTGWHEQYF; CDR3nt: TGTGCCAGCAGTTCTCTTGGGACAGGGTGGCACGAGCAGTACTTC
j_gene: TRBJ2-7; v_gene: TRBV30; d_gene: NA; abundance: once; CDR3aa: CAWSVSSYEQYF; CDR3nt: TGTGCCTGGAGTGTAAGCTCCTACGAGCAGTACTTC
j_gene: TRBJ2-7; v_gene: TRBV4-1; d_gene: TRBD1; abundance: NA; CDR3aa: CASSYFLGDRPYEQYF; CDR3nt: TGCGCCAGCAGCTACTTTTTGGGGGACAGACCCTACGAGCAGTACTTC
j_gene: TRBJ2-3; v_gene: TRBV6-4; d_gene: NA; abundance: NA; CDR3aa: CASSRVEGTDTQYF; CDR3nt: TGTGCCAGCAGTCGCGTCGAGGGCACAGATACGCAGTATTTT